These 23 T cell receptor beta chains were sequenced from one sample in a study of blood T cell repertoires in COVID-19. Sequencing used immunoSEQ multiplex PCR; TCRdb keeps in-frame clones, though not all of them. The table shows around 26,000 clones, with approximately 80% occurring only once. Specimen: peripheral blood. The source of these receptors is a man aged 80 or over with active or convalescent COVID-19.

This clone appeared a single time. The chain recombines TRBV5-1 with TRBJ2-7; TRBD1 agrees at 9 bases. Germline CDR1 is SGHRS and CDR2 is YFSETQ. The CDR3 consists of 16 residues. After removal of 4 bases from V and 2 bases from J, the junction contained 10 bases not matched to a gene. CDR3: CASSAGPQGATYEQYF. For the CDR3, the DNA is TGCGCCAGCAGCGCCGGCCCACAGGGGGCTACCTACGAGCAGTACTTC.

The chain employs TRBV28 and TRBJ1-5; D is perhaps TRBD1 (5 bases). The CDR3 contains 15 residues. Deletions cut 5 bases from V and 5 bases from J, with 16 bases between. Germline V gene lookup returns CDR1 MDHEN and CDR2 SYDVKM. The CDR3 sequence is CASSPTLGTDQPQHF. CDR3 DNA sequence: TGTGCCAGCAGTCCGACCTTGGGGACTGATCAGCCCCAGCATTTT.

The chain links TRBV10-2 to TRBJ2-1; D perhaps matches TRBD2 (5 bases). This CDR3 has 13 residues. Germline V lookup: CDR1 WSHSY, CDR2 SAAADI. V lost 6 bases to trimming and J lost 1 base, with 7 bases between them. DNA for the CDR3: TGCGCCAGCAGCCCGGGGTCCTACAATGAGCAGTTCTTC. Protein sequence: CASSPGSYNEQFF.

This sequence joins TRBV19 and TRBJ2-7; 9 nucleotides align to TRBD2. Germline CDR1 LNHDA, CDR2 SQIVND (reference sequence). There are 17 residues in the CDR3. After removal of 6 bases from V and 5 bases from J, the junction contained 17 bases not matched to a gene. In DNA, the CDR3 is TGTGCCAGTAGCACTAGCGGGTTCGGAGCGGGAGTCCACGAGCAGTACTTC. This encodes CASSTSGFGAGVHEQYF.

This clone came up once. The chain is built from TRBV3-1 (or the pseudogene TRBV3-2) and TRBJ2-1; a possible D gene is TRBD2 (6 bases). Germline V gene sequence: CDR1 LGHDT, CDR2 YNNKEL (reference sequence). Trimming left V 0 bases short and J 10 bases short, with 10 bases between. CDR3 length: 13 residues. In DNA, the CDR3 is TGTGCCAGCAGCCAAGATCGTGGGGGGGAGCAGTTCTTC. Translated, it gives CASSQDRGGEQFF.

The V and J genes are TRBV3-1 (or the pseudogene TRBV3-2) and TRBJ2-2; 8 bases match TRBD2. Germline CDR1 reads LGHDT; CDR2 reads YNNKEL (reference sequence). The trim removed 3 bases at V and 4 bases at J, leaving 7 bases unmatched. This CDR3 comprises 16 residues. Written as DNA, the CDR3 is TGTGCCAGCAGCCAGGCAGCGGGGGAATTCACCGGGGAGCTGTTTTTT. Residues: CASSQAAGEFTGELFF.

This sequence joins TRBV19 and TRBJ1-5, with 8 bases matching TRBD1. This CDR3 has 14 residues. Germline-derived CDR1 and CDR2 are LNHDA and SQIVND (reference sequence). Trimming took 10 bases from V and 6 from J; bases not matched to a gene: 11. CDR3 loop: CATERAGGGQPQHF. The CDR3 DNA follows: TGTGCCACCGAAAGGGCAGGGGGCGGTCAGCCCCAGCATTTT.

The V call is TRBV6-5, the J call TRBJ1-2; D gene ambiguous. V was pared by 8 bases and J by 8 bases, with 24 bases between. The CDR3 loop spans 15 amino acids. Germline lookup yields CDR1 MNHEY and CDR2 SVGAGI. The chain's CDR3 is CASQRRPGGLLGYTF. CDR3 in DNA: TGTGCCAGCCAACGCAGACCGGGAGGCTTGCTAGGCTACACCTTC.

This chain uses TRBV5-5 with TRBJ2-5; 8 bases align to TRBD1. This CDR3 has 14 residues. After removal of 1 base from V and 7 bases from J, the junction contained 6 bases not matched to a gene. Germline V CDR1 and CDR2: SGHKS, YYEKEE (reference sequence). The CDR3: CASSLTGGGGTQYF. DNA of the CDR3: TGTGCCAGCAGCTTGACAGGGGGAGGTGGGACCCAGTACTTC.

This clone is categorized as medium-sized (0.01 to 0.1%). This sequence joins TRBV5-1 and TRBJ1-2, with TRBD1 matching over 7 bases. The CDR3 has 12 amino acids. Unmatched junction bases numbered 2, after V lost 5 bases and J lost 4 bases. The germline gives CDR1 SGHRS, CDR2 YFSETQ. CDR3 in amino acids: CASRTGTYGYTF. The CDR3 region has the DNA TGCGCCAGCAGGACAGGGACCTATGGCTACACCTTC.

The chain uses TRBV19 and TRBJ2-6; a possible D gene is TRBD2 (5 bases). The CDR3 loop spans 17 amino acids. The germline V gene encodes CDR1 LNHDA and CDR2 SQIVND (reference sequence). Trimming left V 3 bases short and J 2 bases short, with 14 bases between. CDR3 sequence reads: CASSIFTGSTGANVLTF. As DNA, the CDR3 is TGTGCCAGTAGTATCTTTACGGGGAGTACTGGGGCCAACGTCCTGACTTTC.

CDR3 in amino acids: CASRGGGNVDQPQHF. In nucleotides, the CDR3 is TGTGCCAGTAGGGGTGGGGGGAACGTTGATCAGCCCCAGCATTTT. J is TRBJ1-5 and V is TRBV19; D is possibly TRBD1 (5 bases). CDR3 size: 15 residues. The germline V gene has CDR1 LNHDA and CDR2 SQIVND (reference sequence). The V gene lost 6 bases and the J gene lost 5 bases, with 17 bases spanning the gap.

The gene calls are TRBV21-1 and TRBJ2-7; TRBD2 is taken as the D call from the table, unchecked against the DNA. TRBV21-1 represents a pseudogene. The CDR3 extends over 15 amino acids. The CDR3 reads CASSKDKNGRSEQYF. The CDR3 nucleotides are TGTGCCAGCAGCAAAGATAAGAACGGTCGGAGCGAGCAGTACTTC.

The CDR3 DNA follows: TGTGCCAGTAGGGCACAGGGGGCGAGTGGCTACACCTTC. Amino acid sequence: CASRAQGASGYTF. The chain employs TRBV19 and TRBJ1-2; 9 nucleotides match TRBD1. The germline CDR1 and CDR2 sequences are LNHDA and SQIVND (reference sequence). The CDR3 totals 13 residues. Germline trimming cut 6 bases from V and 7 bases from J; bases unmatched to any gene: 6.

This chain's CDR3 is CASTHAQGRSGTEAFF. The CDR3, as DNA: TGTGCCAGTACCCACGCACAGGGCCGCAGTGGCACTGAAGCTTTCTTT. V gene TRBV19 combines with J gene TRBJ1-1; a possible D gene is TRBD1 (6 bases). CDR3 length: 16 residues. V dropped 7 bases and J dropped 4 bases, with 22 bases sitting between them. Looked up from germline, CDR1 is LNHDA and CDR2 is SQIVND (reference sequence).

The CDR3 spells CASSLGQGTTDTQYF. CDR3 coding DNA: TGTGCCAGCTCACTGGGACAGGGAACGACAGATACGCAGTATTTT. The rearrangement links TRBV18 to TRBJ2-3, with 9 bases matching TRBD1. Germline CDR1 and CDR2: KGHSH and LQKENI. With V trimmed by 4 bases and J by 3 bases, 5 bases remained unmatched. CDR3 length equals 15 residues.

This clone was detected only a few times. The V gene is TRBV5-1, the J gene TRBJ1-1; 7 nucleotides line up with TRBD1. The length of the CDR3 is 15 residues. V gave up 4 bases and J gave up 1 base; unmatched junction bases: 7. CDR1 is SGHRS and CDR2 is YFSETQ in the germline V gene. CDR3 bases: TGCGCCAGCAGCCCTACGGGACAGACGAACACTGAAGCTTTCTTT. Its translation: CASSPTGQTNTEAFF.

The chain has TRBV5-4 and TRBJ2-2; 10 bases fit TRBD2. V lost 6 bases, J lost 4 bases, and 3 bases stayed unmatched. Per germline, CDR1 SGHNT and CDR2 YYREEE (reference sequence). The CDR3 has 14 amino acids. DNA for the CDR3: TGTGCCAGCATAAAGCGGGGGGGCACCGGGGAGCTGTTTTTT. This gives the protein CASIKRGGTGELFF.

Here the CDR3 DNA reads TGCGCCAGCAGTGCTCCCCTAGCGCAAAGCACAGATACGCAGTATTTT. Protein: CASSAPLAQSTDTQYF. The chain couples TRBV10-1 to TRBJ2-3; a weak D match, TRBD2 (6 bases). The CDR3 is 16 residues long. Trimming pared 4 bases from V and 0 bases from J, leaving 14 bases between. Germline CDR1 is WNHNN and CDR2 is SYGVQD (reference sequence).

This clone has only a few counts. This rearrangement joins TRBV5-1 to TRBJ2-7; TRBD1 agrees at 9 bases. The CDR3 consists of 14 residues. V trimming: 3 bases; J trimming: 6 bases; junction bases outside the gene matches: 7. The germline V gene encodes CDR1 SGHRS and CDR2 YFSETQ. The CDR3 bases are TGCGCCAGCAGCTCGGGACAGGGAAGTTTCGAGCAGTACTTC. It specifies CASSSGQGSFEQYF.

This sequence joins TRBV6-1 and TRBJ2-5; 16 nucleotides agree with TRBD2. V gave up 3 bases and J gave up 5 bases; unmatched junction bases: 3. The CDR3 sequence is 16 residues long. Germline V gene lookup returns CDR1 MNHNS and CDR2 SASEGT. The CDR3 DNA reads TGTGCCAGCAGTGAGGGACTAGCGGGGGGGGTGGAGACCCAGTACTTC. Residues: CASSEGLAGGVETQYF.

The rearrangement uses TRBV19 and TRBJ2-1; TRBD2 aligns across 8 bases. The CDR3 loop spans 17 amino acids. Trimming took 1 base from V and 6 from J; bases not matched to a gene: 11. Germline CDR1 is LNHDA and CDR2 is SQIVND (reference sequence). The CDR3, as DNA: TGTGCCAGTAGTATAGCGTTTGGAGCGGGGGAACTCAATGAGCAGTTCTTC. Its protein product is CASSIAFGAGELNEQFF.

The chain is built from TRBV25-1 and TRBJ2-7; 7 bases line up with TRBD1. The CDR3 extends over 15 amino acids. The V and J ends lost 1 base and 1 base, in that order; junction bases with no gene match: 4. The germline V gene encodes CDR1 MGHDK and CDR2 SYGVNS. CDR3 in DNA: TGTGCCAGCAGTGAATCGAACAGGGGTTCCTACGAGCAGTACTTC. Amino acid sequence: CASSESNRGSYEQYF.